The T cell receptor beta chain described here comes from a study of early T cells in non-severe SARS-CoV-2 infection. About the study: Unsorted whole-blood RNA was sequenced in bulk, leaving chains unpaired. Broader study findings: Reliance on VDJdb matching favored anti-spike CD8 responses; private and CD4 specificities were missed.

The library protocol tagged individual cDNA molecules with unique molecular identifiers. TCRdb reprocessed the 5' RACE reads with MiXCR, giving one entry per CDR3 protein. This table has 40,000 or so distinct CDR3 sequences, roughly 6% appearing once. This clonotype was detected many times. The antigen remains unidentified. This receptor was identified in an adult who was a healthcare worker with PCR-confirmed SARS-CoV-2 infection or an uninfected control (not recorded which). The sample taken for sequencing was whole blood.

In nucleotides, the CDR3 is TGTGCCAGCAGCTTGGGACAGGCCAACTCCTACGAGCAGTACTTC. This gives the protein CASSLGQANSYEQYF. The chain combines TRBV11-2 with TRBJ2-7, with 8 positions matching TRBD1. Per germline, CDR1 SGHAT and CDR2 FQNNGV. V was clipped by 3 bases and J by 0 bases; unmatched bases: 4. This CDR3 contains 15 residues.